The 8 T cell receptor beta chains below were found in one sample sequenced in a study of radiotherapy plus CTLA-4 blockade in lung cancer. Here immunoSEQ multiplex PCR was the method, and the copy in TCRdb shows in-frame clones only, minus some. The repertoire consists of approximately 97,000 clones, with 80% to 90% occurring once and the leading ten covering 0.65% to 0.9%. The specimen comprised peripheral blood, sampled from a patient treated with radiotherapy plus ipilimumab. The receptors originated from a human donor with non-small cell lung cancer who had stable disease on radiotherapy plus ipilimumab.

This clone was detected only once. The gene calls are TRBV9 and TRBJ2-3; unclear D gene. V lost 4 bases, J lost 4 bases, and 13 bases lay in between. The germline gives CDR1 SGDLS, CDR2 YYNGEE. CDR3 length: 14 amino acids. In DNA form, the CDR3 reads TGTGCCAGCAGCCCCAGATCATCATCAGATACGCAGTATTTT. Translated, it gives CASSPRSSSDTQYF.

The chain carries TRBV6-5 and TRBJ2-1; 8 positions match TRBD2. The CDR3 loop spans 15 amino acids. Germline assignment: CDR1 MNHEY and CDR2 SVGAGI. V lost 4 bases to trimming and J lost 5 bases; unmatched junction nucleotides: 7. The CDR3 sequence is CASSSAGTSNNEQFF. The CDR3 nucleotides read TGTGCCAGCAGTTCCGCCGGGACTAGTAACAATGAGCAGTTCTTC.

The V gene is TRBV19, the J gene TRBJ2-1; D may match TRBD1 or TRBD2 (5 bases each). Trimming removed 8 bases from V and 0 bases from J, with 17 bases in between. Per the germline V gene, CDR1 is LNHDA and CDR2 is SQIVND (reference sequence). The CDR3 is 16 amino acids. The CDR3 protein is CASASGWGSSYNEQFF. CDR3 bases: TGTGCCAGTGCATCGGGCTGGGGGAGCTCCTACAATGAGCAGTTCTTC.

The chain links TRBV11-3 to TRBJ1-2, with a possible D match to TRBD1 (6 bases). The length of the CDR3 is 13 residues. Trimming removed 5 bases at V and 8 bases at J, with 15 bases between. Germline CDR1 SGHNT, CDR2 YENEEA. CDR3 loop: CASSKPGAAGYTF. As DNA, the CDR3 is TGTGCCAGCAGCAAGCCGGGGGCGGCGGGCTACACCTTC.

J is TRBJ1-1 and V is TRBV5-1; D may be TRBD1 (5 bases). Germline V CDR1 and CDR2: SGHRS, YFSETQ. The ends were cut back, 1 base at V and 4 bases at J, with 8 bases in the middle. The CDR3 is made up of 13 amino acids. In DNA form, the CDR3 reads TGCGCCAGCAGCTTGCGGAGGGGCACTGAAGCTTTCTTT. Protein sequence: CASSLRRGTEAFF.

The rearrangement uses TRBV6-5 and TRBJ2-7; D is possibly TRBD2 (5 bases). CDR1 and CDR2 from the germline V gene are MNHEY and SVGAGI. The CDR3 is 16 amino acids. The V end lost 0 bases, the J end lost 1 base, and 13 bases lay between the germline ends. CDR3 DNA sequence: TGTGCCAGCAGTTACTCGATGGTCGGGATTTCCTACGAGCAGTACTTC. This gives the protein CASSYSMVGISYEQYF.

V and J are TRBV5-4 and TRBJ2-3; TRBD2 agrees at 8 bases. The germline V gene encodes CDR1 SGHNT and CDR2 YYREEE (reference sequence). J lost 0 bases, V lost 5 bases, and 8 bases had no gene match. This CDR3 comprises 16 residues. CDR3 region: CASSFPGGPSTDTQYF. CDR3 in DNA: TGTGCCAGCAGTTTCCCGGGGGGGCCAAGCACAGATACGCAGTATTTT.

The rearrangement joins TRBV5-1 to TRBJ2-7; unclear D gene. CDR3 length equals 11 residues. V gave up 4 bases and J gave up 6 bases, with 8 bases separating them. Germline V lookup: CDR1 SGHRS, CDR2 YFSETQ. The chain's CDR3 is CASSQEGEQYF. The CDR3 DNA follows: TGCGCCAGCAGCCAGGAAGGCGAGCAGTACTTC.